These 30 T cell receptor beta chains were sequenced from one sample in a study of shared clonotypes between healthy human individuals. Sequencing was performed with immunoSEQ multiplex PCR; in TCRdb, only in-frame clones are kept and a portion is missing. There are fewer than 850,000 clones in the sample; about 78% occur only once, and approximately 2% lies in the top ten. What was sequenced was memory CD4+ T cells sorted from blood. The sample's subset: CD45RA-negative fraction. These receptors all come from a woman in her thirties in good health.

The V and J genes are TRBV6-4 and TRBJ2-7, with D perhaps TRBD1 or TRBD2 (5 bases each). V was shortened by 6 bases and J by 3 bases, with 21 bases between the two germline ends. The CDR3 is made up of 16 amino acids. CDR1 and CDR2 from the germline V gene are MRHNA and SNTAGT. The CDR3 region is CASRDPPPRGLYEQYF. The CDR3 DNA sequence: TGTGCCAGCAGGGACCCGCCGCCGAGGGGTCTCTACGAGCAGTACTTC.

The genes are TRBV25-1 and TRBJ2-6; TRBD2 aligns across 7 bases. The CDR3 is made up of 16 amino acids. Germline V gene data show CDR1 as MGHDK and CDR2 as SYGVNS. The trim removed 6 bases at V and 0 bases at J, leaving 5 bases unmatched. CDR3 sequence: CASSEGGSSGANVLTF. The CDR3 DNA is TGTGCCAGCAGCGAAGGCGGGAGCTCTGGGGCCAACGTCCTGACTTTC.

The CDR3 bases are TGTGCCAGCAGCTTAGGGGTCGGAAACTACAATGAGCAGTTCTTC. Amino acid sequence: CASSLGVGNYNEQFF. The chain recombines TRBV7-3 with TRBJ2-1; D unclear. Germline CDR1 SGHTA, CDR2 FQGTGA. The CDR3 runs to 15 residues. V lost 2 bases, J lost 3 bases, and 11 bases lay in between. Based on the CDR3 plus reference TRBV7-3 and TRBJ2-1, the full variable domain is GAGVSQTPSNKVTEKGKYVELRCDPISGHTALYWYRQSLGQGPEFLIYFQGTGAADDSGLPNDRFFAVRPEGSVSTLKIQRTERGDSAVYLCASSLGVGNYNEQFFGPGTRLTVL.

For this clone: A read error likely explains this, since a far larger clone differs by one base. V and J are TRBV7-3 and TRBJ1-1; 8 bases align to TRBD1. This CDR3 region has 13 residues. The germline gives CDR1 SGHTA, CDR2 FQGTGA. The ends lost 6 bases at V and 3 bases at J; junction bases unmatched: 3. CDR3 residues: CASRQQGDTEAFF. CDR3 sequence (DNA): TGTGCCAGCAGGCAACAGGGGGACACTGAAGCTTTCTTT.

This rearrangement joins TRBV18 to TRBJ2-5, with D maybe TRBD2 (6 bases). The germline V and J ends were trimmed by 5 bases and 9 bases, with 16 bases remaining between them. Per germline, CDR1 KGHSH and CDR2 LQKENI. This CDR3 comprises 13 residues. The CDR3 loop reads CASSSREKEAQYF. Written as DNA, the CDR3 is TGTGCCAGCTCATCCCGGGAGAAGGAGGCCCAGTACTTC.

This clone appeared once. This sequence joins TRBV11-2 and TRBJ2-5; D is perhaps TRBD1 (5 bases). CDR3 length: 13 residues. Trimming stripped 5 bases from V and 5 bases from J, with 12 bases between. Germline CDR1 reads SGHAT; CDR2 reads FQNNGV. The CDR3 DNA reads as TGTGCCAGCAGCCCACAGGACCGGGAGACCCAGTACTTC. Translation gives CASSPQDRETQYF.

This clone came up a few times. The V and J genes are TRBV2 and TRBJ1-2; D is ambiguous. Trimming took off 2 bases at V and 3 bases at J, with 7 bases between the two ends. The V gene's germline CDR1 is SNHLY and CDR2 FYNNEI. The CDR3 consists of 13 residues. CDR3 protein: CASSEQADYGYTF. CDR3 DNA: TGTGCCAGCAGTGAACAGGCTGACTATGGCTACACCTTC.

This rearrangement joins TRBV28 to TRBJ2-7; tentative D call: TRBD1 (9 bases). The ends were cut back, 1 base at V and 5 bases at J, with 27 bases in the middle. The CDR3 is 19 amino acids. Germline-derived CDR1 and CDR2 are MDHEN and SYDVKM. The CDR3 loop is CASSLFGAGGQGGVNEQYF. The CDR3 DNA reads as TGTGCCAGCAGTTTATTCGGTGCGGGGGGACAGGGAGGTGTGAACGAGCAGTACTTC.

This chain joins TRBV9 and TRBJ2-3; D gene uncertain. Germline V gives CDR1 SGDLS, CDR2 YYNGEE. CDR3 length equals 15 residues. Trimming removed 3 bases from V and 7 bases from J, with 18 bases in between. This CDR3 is CASSAPTGPPNTQYF. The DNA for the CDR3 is TGTGCCAGCAGCGCCCCTACCGGACCGCCGAATACGCAGTATTTT.

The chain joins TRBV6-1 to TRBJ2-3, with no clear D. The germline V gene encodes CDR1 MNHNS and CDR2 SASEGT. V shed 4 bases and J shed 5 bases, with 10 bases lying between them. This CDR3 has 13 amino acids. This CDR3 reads CASSGVGRDTQYF. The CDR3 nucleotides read TGTGCCAGCAGTGGGGTAGGCAGAGATACGCAGTATTTT.

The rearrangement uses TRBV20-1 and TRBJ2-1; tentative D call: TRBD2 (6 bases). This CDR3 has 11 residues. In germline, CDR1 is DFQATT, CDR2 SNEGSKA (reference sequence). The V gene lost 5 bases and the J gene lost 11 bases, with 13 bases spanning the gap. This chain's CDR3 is CSAVAGRKQFF. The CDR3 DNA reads TGCAGTGCTGTGGCAGGGAGGAAGCAGTTCTTC.

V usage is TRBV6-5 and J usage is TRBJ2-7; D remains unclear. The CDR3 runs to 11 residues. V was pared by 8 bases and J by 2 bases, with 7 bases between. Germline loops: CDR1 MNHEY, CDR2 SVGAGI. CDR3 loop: CASDLTYEQYF. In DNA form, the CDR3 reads TGTGCCAGCGACCTTACCTACGAGCAGTACTTC.

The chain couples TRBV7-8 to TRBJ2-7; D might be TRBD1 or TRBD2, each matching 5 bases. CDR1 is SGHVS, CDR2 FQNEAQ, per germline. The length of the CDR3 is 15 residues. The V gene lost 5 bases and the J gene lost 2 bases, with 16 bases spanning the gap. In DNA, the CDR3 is TGTGCCAGCAGCCCCCGCCGGGACCAGGCCTACGAGCAGTACTTC. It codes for CASSPRRDQAYEQYF. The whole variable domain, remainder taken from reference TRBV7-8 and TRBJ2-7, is GAGVSQSPRYKVAKRGQDVALRCDPISGHVSLFWYQQALGQGPEFLTYFQNEAQLDKSGLPSDRFFAERPEGSVSTLKIQRTQQEDSAVYLCASSPRRDQAYEQYFGPGTRLTVT.

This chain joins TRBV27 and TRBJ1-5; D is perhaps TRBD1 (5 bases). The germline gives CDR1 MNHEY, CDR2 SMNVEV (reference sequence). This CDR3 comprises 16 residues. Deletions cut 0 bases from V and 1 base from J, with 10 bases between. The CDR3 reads CASSLSQGRSNQPQHF. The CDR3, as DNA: TGTGCCAGCAGTTTATCGCAGGGACGCAGCAATCAGCCCCAGCATTTT.

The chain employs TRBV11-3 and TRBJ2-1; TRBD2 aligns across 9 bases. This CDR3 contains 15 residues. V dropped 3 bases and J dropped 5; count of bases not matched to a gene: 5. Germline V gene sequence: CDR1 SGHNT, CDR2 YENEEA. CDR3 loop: CASSFRLAENNEQFF. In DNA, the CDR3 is TGTGCCAGCAGCTTTCGACTAGCGGAAAACAATGAGCAGTTCTTC.

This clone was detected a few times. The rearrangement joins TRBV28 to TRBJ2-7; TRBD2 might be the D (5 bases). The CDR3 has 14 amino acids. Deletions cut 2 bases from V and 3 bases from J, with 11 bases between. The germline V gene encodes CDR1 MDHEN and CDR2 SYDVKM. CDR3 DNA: TGTGCCAGCAGTTTAGAGTTTCGGGACTACGAGCAGTACTTC. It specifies CASSLEFRDYEQYF.

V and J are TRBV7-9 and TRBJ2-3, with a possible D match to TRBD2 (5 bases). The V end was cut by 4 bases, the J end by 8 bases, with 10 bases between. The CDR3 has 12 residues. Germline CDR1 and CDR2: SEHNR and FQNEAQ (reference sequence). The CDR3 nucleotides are TGTGCCAGCAGCTCCGAAGAGGGTACGCAGTATTTT. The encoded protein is CASSSEEGTQYF.

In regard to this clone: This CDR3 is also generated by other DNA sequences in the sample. The CDR3 DNA sequence: TGCGCCAGCAGCCCGGGGACAAACGGAAACACCATATATTTT. Its protein is CASSPGTNGNTIYF. The genes are TRBV5-1 and TRBJ1-3; the D gene is possibly TRBD1 (6 bases). Trimming stripped 4 bases from V and 4 bases from J, with 12 bases between. The CDR3 is 14 residues long. CDR1 SGHRS and CDR2 YFSETQ come from the germline V gene.

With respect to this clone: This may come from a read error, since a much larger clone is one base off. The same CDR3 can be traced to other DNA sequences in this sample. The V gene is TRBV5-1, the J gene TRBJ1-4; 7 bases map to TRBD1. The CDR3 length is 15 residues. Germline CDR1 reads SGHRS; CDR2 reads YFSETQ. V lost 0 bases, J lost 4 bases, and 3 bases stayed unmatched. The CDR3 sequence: CASSLGDRDNEKLFF. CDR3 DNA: TGCGCCAGCAGCTTGGGAGACAGGGATAATGAAAAACTGTTTTTT.

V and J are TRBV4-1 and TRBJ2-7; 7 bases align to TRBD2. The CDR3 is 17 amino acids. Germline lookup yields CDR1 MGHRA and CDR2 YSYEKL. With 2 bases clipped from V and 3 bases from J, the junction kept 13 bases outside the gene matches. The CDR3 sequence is CASSQYKAAKRDYEQYF. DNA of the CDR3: TGCGCCAGCAGCCAATACAAGGCGGCTAAGCGGGACTACGAGCAGTACTTC.

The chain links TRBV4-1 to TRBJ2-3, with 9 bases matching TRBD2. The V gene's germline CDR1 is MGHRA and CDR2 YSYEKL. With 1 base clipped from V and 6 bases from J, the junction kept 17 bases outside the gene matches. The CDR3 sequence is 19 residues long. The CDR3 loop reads CASSQGRLAGPSSGDTQYF. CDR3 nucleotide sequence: TGCGCCAGCAGCCAAGGACGTCTAGCGGGGCCGTCTAGCGGGGATACGCAGTATTTT.

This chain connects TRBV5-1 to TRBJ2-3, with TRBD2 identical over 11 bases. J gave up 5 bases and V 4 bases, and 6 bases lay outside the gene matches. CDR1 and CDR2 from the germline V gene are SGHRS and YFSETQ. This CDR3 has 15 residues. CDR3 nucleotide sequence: TGCGCCAGCAGCACCCTCCTAGCGGGAGGAGATACGCAGTATTTT. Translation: CASSTLLAGGDTQYF.

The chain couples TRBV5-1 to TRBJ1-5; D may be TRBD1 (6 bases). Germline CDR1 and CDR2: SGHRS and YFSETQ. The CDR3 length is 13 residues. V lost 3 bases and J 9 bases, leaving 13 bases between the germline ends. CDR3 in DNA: TGCGCCAGCAGCTCTGGGGGGGGCGGGCCCCAGCATTTT. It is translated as CASSSGGGGPQHF.

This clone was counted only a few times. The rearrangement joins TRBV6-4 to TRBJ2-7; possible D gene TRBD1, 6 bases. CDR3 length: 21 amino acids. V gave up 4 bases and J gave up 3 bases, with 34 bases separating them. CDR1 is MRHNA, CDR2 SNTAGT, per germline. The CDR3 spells CASSASRLDLGPGEPNYEQYF. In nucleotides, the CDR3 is TGTGCCAGCAGTGCCTCCCGTCTTGATCTGGGGCCAGGGGAACCAAACTACGAGCAGTACTTC.

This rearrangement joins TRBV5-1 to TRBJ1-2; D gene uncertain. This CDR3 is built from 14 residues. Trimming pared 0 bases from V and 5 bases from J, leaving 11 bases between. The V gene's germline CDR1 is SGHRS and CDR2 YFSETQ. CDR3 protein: CASSLGVGYYGYTF. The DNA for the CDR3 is TGCGCCAGCAGCTTGGGGGTGGGCTATTATGGCTACACCTTC.

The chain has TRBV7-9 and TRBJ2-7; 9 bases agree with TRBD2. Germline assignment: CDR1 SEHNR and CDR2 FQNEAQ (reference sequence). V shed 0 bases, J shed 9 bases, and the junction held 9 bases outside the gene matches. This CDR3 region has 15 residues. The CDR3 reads CASSLALPGLAGQYF. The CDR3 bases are TGTGCCAGCAGCTTAGCCCTACCGGGACTAGCTGGGCAGTACTTC.

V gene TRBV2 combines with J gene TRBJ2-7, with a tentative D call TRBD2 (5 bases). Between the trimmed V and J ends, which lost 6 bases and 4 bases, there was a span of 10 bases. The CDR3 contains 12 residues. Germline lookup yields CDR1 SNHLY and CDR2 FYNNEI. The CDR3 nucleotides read TGTGCCAGCAGGAGGGATGTTTACGAGCAGTACTTC. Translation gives CASRRDVYEQYF. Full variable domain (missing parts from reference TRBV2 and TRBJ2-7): EPEVTQTPSHQVTQMGQEVILRCVPISNHLYFYWYRQILGQKVEFLVSFYNNEISEKSEIFDDQFSVERPDGSNFTLKIRSTKLEDSAMYFCASRRDVYEQYFGPGTRLTVT.

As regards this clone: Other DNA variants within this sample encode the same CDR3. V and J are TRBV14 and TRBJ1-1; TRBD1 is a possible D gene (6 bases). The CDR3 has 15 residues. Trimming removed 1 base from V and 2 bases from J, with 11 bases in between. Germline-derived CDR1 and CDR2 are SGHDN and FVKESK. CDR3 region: CASSQVAGANTEAFF. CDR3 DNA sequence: TGTGCCAGCAGCCAAGTAGCAGGGGCTAACACTGAAGCTTTCTTT. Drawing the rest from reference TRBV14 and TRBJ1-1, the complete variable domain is EAGVTQFPSHSVIEKGQTVTLRCDPISGHDNLYWYRRVMGKEIKFLLHFVKESKQDESGMPNNRFLAERTGGTYSTLKVQPAELEDSGVYFCASSQVAGANTEAFFGQGTRLTVV.

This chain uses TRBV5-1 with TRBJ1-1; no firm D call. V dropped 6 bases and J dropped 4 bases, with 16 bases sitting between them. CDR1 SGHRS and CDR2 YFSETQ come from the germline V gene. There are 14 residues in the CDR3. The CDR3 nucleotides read TGCGCCAGCACCCCTCGGGAGGGCGCCACTGAAGCTTTCTTT. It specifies CASTPREGATEAFF. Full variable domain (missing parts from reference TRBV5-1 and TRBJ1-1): KAGVTQTPRYLIKTRGQQVTLSCSPISGHRSVSWYQQTPGQGLQFLFEYFSETQRNKGNFPGRFSGRQFSNSRSEMNVSTLELGDSALYLCASTPREGATEAFFGQGTRLTVV.

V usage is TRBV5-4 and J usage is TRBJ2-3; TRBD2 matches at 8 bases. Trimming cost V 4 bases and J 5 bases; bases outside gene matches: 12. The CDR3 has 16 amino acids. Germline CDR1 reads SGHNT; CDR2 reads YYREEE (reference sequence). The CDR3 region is CASSLGTSTGIDTQYF. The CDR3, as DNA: TGTGCCAGCAGCCTCGGGACTAGTACGGGCATAGATACGCAGTATTTT.